What follows is one TCR beta chain and its context. No antigen is known for it. This entry comes from a study of cytomegalovirus exposure and HLA in healthy donors. Notes on the study in general: Analysis was carried out at a later point, and it linked a missense DCLRE1C variant to TCR beta V- and J-gene trimming.

Whereas donors were nominally healthy upon sampling, unrecorded immune exposures were probable. The PCR had 60 Vbeta and 13 Jbeta primers. Repertoires were generated with immunoSEQ multiplex PCR, while TCRdb's copy carries only in-frame clones and drops some. The table records roughly 100,000 clones, about 71% of them present only once. The CDR3 has 16 residues. V dropped 3 bases and J dropped 3; count of bases not matched to a gene: 9. From germline, CDR1 is SGHNT and CDR2 YYREEE (reference sequence). This clonotype originated in a boy between 10 and 17 years old in good health and CMV-seronegative. The sequenced material came from PBMCs. This chain connects TRBV5-4 to TRBJ2-3, with 8 nucleotides matching TRBD2. The CDR3 coding sequence is TGTGCCAGCAGCTCAGGAGCGGGGGTCGGGACAGATACGCAGTATTTT. Protein product: CASSSGAGVGTDTQYF. The full variable domain, with the rest looked up from reference TRBV5-4 and TRBJ2-3, is ETGVTQSPTHLIKTRGQQVTLRCSSQSGHNTVSWYQQALGQGPQFIFQYYREEENGRGNFPPRFSGLQFPNYSSELNVNALELDDSALYLCASSSGAGVGTDTQYFGPGTRLTVL.